This is a list of T cell receptor beta chains from one sample in a study of radiotherapy plus CTLA-4 blockade in lung cancer. Some clones are missing from TCRdb's copy, which holds only in-frame ones; the method was immunoSEQ multiplex PCR. The data contain approximately 40,000 clones, 72% of them singletons. The sequencing here drew on peripheral blood, taken from a patient treated with radiotherapy plus ipilimumab. The origin of the receptors is a human donor with non-small cell lung cancer who had stable disease on radiotherapy plus ipilimumab. The CDR3 runs from the conserved cysteine through the conserved F or W. The D gene is left open where the match is weak. Clone size is shown for a subset of rows, as once, few, many or a class of expanded clone.

v_gene: TRBV7-9
abundance: once
j_gene: TRBJ2-7
d_gene: NA
CDR3nt: TGTGCCAGCAGCTCCCAAGGGGCAATAGCAGGAGTCGAGCAGTACTTC
CDR3aa: CASSSQGAIAGVEQYF

v_gene: TRBV5-8
abundance: once
j_gene: TRBJ1-5
d_gene: NA
CDR3nt: TGTGCCAGCAGGTATAGCAATCAGCCCCAGCATTTT
CDR3aa: CASRYSNQPQHF

v_gene: TRBV11-2
abundance: few
j_gene: TRBJ2-3
d_gene: TRBD1
CDR3nt: TGTCCCCCAACAAGGACAGGGAACACAGATACGCAGTATTTT
CDR3aa: CPPTRTGNTDTQYF

v_gene: TRBV7-9
abundance: NA
j_gene: TRBJ2-2
d_gene: NA
CDR3nt: TGTGCCAGCAGCTTAGGTGGGGCAGGACAAAACACCGGGGAGCTGTTTTTT
CDR3aa: CASSLGGAGQNTGELFF

v_gene: TRBV6-6
abundance: NA
j_gene: TRBJ1-4
d_gene: TRBD1
CDR3nt: TGTGCCAGCAGTCCCACCTGGGACAGAAATGAAAAACTGTTTTTT
CDR3aa: CASSPTWDRNEKLFF

v_gene: TRBV6-5
abundance: NA
j_gene: TRBJ1-4
d_gene: TRBD1
CDR3nt: TGTGCCAGCAGTTCGACAGGGGGCCATGAAAAACTGTTTTTT
CDR3aa: CASSSTGGHEKLFF

v_gene: TRBV5-1
abundance: few
j_gene: TRBJ1-6
d_gene: NA
CDR3nt: TGCGCCAGCAGCTTGCTTAATTCACCCCTCCACTTT
CDR3aa: CASSLLNSPLHF

v_gene: TRBV18
abundance: NA
j_gene: TRBJ2-5
d_gene: NA
CDR3nt: TGTGCCAGCTCACCACTCCGGCAAGAGACCCAGTACTTC
CDR3aa: CASSPLRQETQYF

v_gene: TRBV6-7
abundance: NA
j_gene: TRBJ1-1
d_gene: NA
CDR3nt: TGTGCCAGCAGTCTTCACCCGGGGGGGGGAAGTCTGAACACTGAAGCTTTCTTT
CDR3aa: CASSLHPGGGSLNTEAFF

v_gene: TRBV5-6
abundance: NA
j_gene: TRBJ2-5
d_gene: NA
CDR3nt: TGTGCCAGCAGCTTGGCGGGACACCAGCAAGAGACCCAGTACTTC
CDR3aa: CASSLAGHQQETQYF

v_gene: TRBV7-2
abundance: NA
j_gene: TRBJ1-2
d_gene: TRBD1
CDR3nt: TGTGCCAGCAGCCCTTTGACCGGGACAGGGGGCAACTATGGCTACACCTTC
CDR3aa: CASSPLTGTGGNYGYTF

v_gene: TRBV2
abundance: NA
j_gene: TRBJ1-4
d_gene: NA
CDR3nt: TGTGCCAGCAGTAGTCCTCCCCGAGGGGAAAAACTGTTTTTT
CDR3aa: CASSSPPRGEKLFF

v_gene: TRBV11-3
abundance: NA
j_gene: TRBJ2-5
d_gene: TRBD1
CDR3nt: TGTGCCAGCAGCCAACAGGGGGCCCCAGAGACCCAGTACTTC
CDR3aa: CASSQQGAPETQYF

v_gene: TRBV20-1
abundance: NA
j_gene: TRBJ2-5
d_gene: TRBD2
CDR3nt: TGCAGTGCTTGGGGGGGGGAGACCCAGTACTTC
CDR3aa: CSAWGGETQYF

v_gene: TRBV11-1
abundance: NA
j_gene: TRBJ1-2
d_gene: NA
CDR3nt: TGTGCCAGCAGCTTAGAGGGTGTAAGAGACAGCTATGGCTACACCTTC
CDR3aa: CASSLEGVRDSYGYTF

v_gene: TRBV19
abundance: NA
j_gene: TRBJ2-2
d_gene: NA
CDR3nt: TGTGCCAGTAGTATTATGGGGGGGGGCCCCGGGGAGCTGTTTTTT
CDR3aa: CASSIMGGGPGELFF

v_gene: TRBV19
abundance: NA
j_gene: TRBJ2-1
d_gene: TRBD1
CDR3nt: TGTGCCAGTAGTCTCTCCGGGACAGGAAAATACAATGAGCAGTTCTTC
CDR3aa: CASSLSGTGKYNEQFF